The source of this TCR beta chain is a study of shared clonotypes between healthy human individuals. Study-wide results and caveats: Genetic and exposure-history diversity was limited by the few donors. A handful of donors shared approximately 5% of their naive CD4 clonotypes.

In the CD4+ fraction, cells were divided into CD45RA+ naive and CD45RA-negative memory subsets. Comments on this clone: The antigen is undetermined.

It was across several immunoSEQ plates that each subset's genomic DNA was evenly split. Generated by immunoSEQ multiplex PCR, the TCRdb table keeps only in-frame clones and is missing some. This sample has about 1.5 million clones, with 95% to 99% found just once. This CDR3 has 14 residues. V was clipped by 3 bases and J by 3 bases, with 10 bases between them. Germline CDR1 LNHDA, CDR2 SQIVND (reference sequence). The material sequenced was naive CD4+ T cells sorted from blood. The sample's subset: CD45RA+ positively selected. This TCR came from a man in his thirties or forties in good health. The chain uses TRBV19 and TRBJ2-3; no clear D. The chain's CDR3 is CASSISGATDTQYF. The CDR3 DNA reads TGTGCCAGTAGTATTTCAGGAGCAACAGATACGCAGTATTTT.